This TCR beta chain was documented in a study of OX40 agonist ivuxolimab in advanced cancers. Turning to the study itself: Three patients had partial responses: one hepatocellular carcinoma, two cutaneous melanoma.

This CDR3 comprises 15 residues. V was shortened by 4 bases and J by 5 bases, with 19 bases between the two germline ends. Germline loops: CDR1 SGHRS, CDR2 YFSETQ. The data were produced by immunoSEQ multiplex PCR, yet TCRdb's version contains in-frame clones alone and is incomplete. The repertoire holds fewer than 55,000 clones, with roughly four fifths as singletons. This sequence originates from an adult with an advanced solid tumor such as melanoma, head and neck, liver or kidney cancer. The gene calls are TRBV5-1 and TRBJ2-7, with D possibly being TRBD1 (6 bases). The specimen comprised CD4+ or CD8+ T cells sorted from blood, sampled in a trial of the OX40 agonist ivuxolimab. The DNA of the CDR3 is TGCGCCAGCAGCCTTGCGACAGGAAGGACCGACGAGCAGTACTTC. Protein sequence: CASSLATGRTDEQYF.